These T cell receptor beta chains were read from a single sample in a study of blood T cell repertoires in COVID-19. The method was immunoSEQ multiplex PCR; TCRdb's version includes in-frame clones alone and lacks a portion of them. The sample records about 130,000 clones, about 90% being singletons. The source material was peripheral blood. These receptor sequences come from a woman aged 55-69 years with acute or convalescent COVID-19. CDR3s include the opening cysteine and the closing phenylalanine or tryptophan. The D gene is left open where the match is weak. Not every row has a clone size; where given, it reads once, few, many or a size class.

CDR3 length,V gene,D gene,clone size,J gene,CDR3 DNA,CDR3 protein
11,TRBV19,-,once,TRBJ2-7,TGTGCCAGTCCCCCAGTCTACGAGCAGTACTTC,CASPPVYEQYF
14,TRBV2,-,-,TRBJ1-1,TGTGCCAGCAGTGGATCAGGGGTTGGAACTGAAGCTTTCTTT,CASSGSGVGTEAFF
15,TRBV18,TRBD1,-,TRBJ2-1,TGTGCCAGCTCAATGGGACAGGGCTCCTACAATGAGCAGTTCTTC,CASSMGQGSYNEQFF
11,TRBV7-2,-,-,TRBJ2-1,TGTGCCAGCAGCTCAGGTACGGAGCAGTTCTTC,CASSSGTEQFF
11,TRBV19,-,-,TRBJ1-2,TGTGCCAGCCAGGGTTCCCATGGCTACACCTTC,CASQGSHGYTF
16,TRBV5-1,TRBD2,-,TRBJ2-5,TGCGCCAGCAGCACCTCTAGCGGGAGGGCCTGGGAGACCCAGTACTTC,CASSTSSGRAWETQYF
13,TRBV7-3,-,-,TRBJ1-6,TGTGCCAGCAGCTTATCTTATAATTCACCCCTCCACTTT,CASSLSYNSPLHF
15,TRBV3-1/TRBV3-2,TRBD1,once,TRBJ1-5,TGTGCCAGCAGCCAACAGGGGGGTGGCAATCAGCCCCAGCATTTT,CASSQQGGGNQPQHF
13,TRBV11-2,TRBD1,-,TRBJ2-5,TGTGCCAGCAGCCCCGGGACAGTAGAGACCCAGTACTTC,CASSPGTVETQYF
11,TRBV7-9,-,-,TRBJ2-1,TGTGCCAGCAGCCCACAGAATGAGCAGTTCTTC,CASSPQNEQFF
17,TRBV7-6,-,once,TRBJ1-6,TGTGCCAGCAGCTTAGGAAGTAGGAGTTTCGGGGGGTCACCCCTCCACTTT,CASSLGSRSFGGSPLHF
14,TRBV5-1,TRBD2,-,TRBJ2-2,TGCGCCAGCAGTTCTAGCGGGAACACCGGGGAGCTGTTTTTT,CASSSSGNTGELFF
17,TRBV15,-,few,TRBJ2-6,TGTGCCACCAGCAGACGGGGGACCCCCTCTGGGGCCAACGTCCTGACTTTC,CATSRRGTPSGANVLTF
17,TRBV2,-,-,TRBJ1-2,TGTGCCAGCATTAAAACCTGGATGGGGCAAATTAACTATGGCTACACCTTC,CASIKTWMGQINYGYTF
14,TRBV6-1,-,-,TRBJ1-4,TGTGCCAGCAGTGAAGACCGGTTGGATGAAAAACTGTTTTTT,CASSEDRLDEKLFF
19,TRBV24-1,TRBD2,-,TRBJ2-5,TGTGCCACCAGTGATACCGGGACTAGCGGAACAATTGCCCGAGAGACCCAGTACTTC,CATSDTGTSGTIARETQYF